This T cell receptor beta chain is from a study of CD8 T cells in ankylosing spondylitis. Study-wide points: A motif in TCR beta, a set of eight or nine highly homologous variants, appeared characteristic of ankylosing spondylitis blood.

Per the germline V gene, CDR1 is MNHEY and CDR2 is SVGAGI. The CDR3 covers 14 residues. Trimming removed 4 bases from V and 2 bases from J; junction bases left unmatched: 5. This clonotype was seen a few times. The antigen remains unidentified. One entry per CDR3 protein, called by TCRdb with MiXCR from the 5' RACE reads. The table has fewer than 450,000 distinct CDR3 sequences, 17% seen once; the top ten hold approximately 1%. Specimen: blood, either unsorted or a sorted T cell fraction (not recorded which). The clonotype was recovered from a male donor with ankylosing spondylitis. The gene calls are TRBV6-5 and TRBJ2-7; 7 bases are shared with TRBD2. The DNA of the CDR3 is TGTGCCAGCAGTTCCGCGGGAGACCCCTACGAGCAGTACTTC. The encoded protein is CASSSAGDPYEQYF.